The clone carrying this TCR beta chain was counted at least ten times. Its matching antigen is unknown. Pregnant or lactating patients were excluded, as were those with uncontrolled infection or other autoimmune disease. Amplification targeted TCR beta CDR3 regions from RNA transcripts. During a first-round RT-PCR of the TCR CDR3, the HTBI primer set was used. TCRdb re-analysed the multiplex PCR reads in MiXCR, keeping a single row per CDR3 protein. The sample carries 700,000 or so distinct CDR3 sequences, approximately 15% recorded once. The data are from a study of T cells in Graves' hyperthyroidism and ophthalmopathy. Study-wide results and caveats: Most thyroid clonotypes expanded above 0.001 were also detected in blood. A model of 13 V-J pairs discriminated ophthalmopathy from stable hyperthyroidism.

This TCR came from a woman between 45 and 60 years old with Graves' ophthalmopathy. The sequencing sample was made of blood.

CDR3 coding DNA: TGTGCCAGCGGAAGGGGGAACTATGGCTACACCTTC. It encodes CASGRGNYGYTF. The chain couples TRBV28 to TRBJ1-2; possible D gene TRBD1, 6 bases. This CDR3 comprises 12 residues. The germline V gene has CDR1 MDHEN and CDR2 SYDVKM. Trimming took off 8 bases at V and 2 bases at J, with 9 bases between the two ends.